This T cell receptor beta chain originates from a study of T cell repertoires in cytomegalovirus infection. About the research overall: Public TCR beta signature analysis indicated the presence of both CMV infection and matching HLA type.

TCRdb re-called the reads with MiXCR, one entry per CDR3 protein. Here the sample spans roughly 630,000 distinct CDR3 sequences, roughly 24% being singletons. V lost 8 bases to trimming and J lost 7 bases, with 21 bases between them. Germline CDR1 and CDR2: LNHNV and YYDKDF (reference sequence). The length of the CDR3 is 15 residues. General study findings and limits: Within the response measured ex vivo, HLA-C-restricted CMV-specific TCR beta clonotypes were dominant. There were carriers of CMV plus the relevant HLA, and cumulative public TCR beta family frequency identified them.

This clonotype was counted only a few times. Antigen unknown. V and J are TRBV15 and TRBJ2-4; no clear D gene. The sample comprised CD8+ T cells from PBMCs. The receptor was isolated from a human donor in good health (CMV status not recorded). Some clones in this sample may be carry-over from other donors' samples. CDR3 sequence: CATGERVGFGNIQYF. The CDR3 DNA sequence: TGTGCCACCGGGGAAAGGGTCGGGTTCGGGAACATTCAGTACTTC.